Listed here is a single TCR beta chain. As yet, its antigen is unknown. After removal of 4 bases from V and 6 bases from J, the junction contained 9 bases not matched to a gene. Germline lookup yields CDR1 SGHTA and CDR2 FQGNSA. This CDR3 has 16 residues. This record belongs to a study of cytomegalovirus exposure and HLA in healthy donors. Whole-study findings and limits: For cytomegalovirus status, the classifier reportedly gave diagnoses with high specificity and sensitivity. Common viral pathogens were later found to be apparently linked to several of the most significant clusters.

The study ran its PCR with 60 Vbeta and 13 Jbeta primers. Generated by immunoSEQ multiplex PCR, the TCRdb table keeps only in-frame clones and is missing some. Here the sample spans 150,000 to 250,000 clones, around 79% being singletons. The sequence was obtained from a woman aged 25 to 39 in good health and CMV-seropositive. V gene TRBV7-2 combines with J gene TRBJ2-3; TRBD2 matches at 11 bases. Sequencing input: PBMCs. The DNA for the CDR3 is TGTGCCAGCAGCTCTCGTCTAGCGGGAGGTGCGGATACGCAGTATTTT. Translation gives CASSSRLAGGADTQYF.